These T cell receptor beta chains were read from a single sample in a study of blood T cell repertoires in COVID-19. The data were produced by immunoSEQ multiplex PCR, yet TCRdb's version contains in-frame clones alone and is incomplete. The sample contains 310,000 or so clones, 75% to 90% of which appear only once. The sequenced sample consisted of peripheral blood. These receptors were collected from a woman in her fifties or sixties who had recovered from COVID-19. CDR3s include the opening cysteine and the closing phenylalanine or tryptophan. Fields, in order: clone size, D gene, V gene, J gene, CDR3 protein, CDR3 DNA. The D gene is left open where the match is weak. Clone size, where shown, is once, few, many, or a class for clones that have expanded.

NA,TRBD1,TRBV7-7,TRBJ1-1,CASSLTQGEAAFF,TGTGCTAGCAGCTTAACCCAGGGGGAGGCAGCTTTCTTT
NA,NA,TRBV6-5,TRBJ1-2,CASSYNPYGTNYGYTF,TGTGCCAGCAGTTACAATCCATACGGTACTAACTATGGCTACACCTTC
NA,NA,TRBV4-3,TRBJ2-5,CASSQGEKWIQETQYF,TGCGCCAGCAGCCAAGGGGAGAAGTGGATTCAAGAGACCCAGTACTTC
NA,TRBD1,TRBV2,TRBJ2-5,CAGGTGVQETQYF,TGTGCCGGAGGGACAGGGGTCCAAGAGACCCAGTACTTC
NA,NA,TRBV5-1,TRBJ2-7,CASSLATGPSYEQYF,TGCGCCAGCAGCTTGGCAACAGGGCCATCCTACGAGCAGTACTTC
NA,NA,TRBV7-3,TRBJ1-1,CASSLTGLPNTEAFF,TGTGCCAGCAGCTTAACCGGTCTTCCTAACACTGAAGCTTTCTTT
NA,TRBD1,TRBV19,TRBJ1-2,CASREGQKSGGYTF,TGTGCCAGTAGGGAGGGACAGAAATCGGGTGGCTACACCTTC
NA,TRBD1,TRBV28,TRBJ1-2,CASSPGQGDGYTF,TGTGCCAGCAGTCCCGGACAGGGCGATGGCTACACCTTC
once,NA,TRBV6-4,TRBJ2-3,CASSAGGITDTQYF,TGTGCCAGCAGTGCTGGGGGGATCACAGATACGCAGTATTTT
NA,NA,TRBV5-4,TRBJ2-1,CASSLDLWGDSYNEQFF,TGTGCCAGCAGCTTGGACCTTTGGGGGGACTCCTACAATGAGCAGTTCTTC
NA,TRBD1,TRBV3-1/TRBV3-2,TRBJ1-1,CASSGTGEAAFF,TGTGCCAGCAGCGGGACAGGGGAGGCAGCTTTCTTT